A single T cell receptor (beta chain) is shown here with its context. This clonotype was seen ten or more times. Its antigen remains undetermined. Qualities for individual bases were not recorded, and no much larger clone is one base off. The sample originates from a study of molecular identifiers for immune sequencing clone quantification (dated by TCRdb to the late 2010s). About the study as a whole: In a replicate experiment, RNA from around 20,000 or 100,000 naive CD8 T cells was split into five aliquots, four of which were sequenced. CD8 T cells were used in a methods study to benchmark molecular-identifier clustering-based TCR repertoire sequencing (MIDCIRS) and TCR RNA copy counting. Summary of the overall study and its limitations: Without barcode sub-clustering, chimeric consensus sequences inflated TCR diversity; chimeras reached as high as 47%. Clones above 20 RNA copies held over 98% of molecules in CMV-specific effector cells but under 1% in naive cells. Highly expanded clone sizes could be underestimated because identical TCR molecules may share a barcode. The naive libraries included spiked-in Jurkat TCR RNA (fewer than eleven copies' worth), and this RNA is not part of the donor repertoire. Spiked-in Jurkat TCR RNA equal to a single cell's worth was reported to be detectable even within 1,200,000 naive CD8 T cells. Modeling gave around 3.3 recovered TCR RNA copies per cell versus about ten by digital PCR, implying roughly 30% capture efficiency.

Library preparation was by PCR. TCRdb lists the instrument as NextSeq 500. Preparation of bulk TCR libraries followed a previously described approach, with the TCR primers listed in Table S5. The Qiagen AllPrep DNA/RNA kit was used to purify total RNA. Reads from multiple sequencing runs of the same library were pooled before analysis. On the study's bioinformatics: Only reads with exact TCR constant sequence were kept, trimmed to 150 nt, and grouped by their 12-nt molecular barcodes. Reads within each barcode group were sub-clustered using a 15% Levenshtein threshold, and quality-weighted consensus sequences were constructed for each RNA molecule. Non-functional sequences were discarded, and so were lower-count sequences lying one edit away from another sequence. On the basis of fitting two negative binomial distributions, barcode sub-clusters with fewer than 20% of the maximum read count were discarded. The raw public data were reprocessed by TCRdb itself: fastp quality trimming at Q25, MiXCR clonotype calling, in-frame beta chains only. Here each entry gathers all rows of one CDR3 protein and keeps the most common genes and DNA. It is TCRdb's table, rather than the study itself, that gives the V and J calls and clone size. A total of hundreds of thousands of distinct CDR3 sequences appear in this sample, under 25% of them only once. The top ten clones comprise roughly 0.7% of the sample.

Libraries of naive CD8 T cells were built from 20,000 to 1,000,000 sorted cells, with 10%, 30% or 50% of the purified RNA used. Naive CD8 T cells, defined as CD8+CD4-CCR7+CD45RA+, were FACS-sorted into RLT Plus buffer on a BD FACSAria II. Ten to eleven TCR copies' worth of Jurkat RNA were spiked into about 20,000-1,000,000 naive CD8 T cell samples to test detection sensitivity. CD8 T cells were enriched with RosetteSep CD8+ T Cell Enrichment Cocktail and Ficoll-Paque, followed by ACK red cell lysis. Specimen: naive CD8+ T cells from blood, with Jurkat cell RNA spiked in. This specimen's cell subset or site label, interpreted: FACS-sorted CD8+CD4-CCR7+CD45RA+ naive T cells. This TCR derives from a human donor in good health. Some libraries in this study had Jurkat cell RNA spiked in.

The DNA is as follows: TGCAGCGTTGAAGACTGGAAGGATACGCAGTATTTT. It encodes CSVEDWKDTQYF. The sequence is built from TRBV29-1 and TRBJ2-3, with the D gene call left open. Reading the germline V gene gives CDR1 SQVTM and CDR2 ANQGSEA. The CDR3 has 12 amino acids, counting the end cysteine and phenylalanine. The kept DNA is CDR3 alone, 36 bases in frame from the first base. Trimming at the junction amounts to 0 bases on V and 6 bases on J, and the germline ends lie 7 bases apart.